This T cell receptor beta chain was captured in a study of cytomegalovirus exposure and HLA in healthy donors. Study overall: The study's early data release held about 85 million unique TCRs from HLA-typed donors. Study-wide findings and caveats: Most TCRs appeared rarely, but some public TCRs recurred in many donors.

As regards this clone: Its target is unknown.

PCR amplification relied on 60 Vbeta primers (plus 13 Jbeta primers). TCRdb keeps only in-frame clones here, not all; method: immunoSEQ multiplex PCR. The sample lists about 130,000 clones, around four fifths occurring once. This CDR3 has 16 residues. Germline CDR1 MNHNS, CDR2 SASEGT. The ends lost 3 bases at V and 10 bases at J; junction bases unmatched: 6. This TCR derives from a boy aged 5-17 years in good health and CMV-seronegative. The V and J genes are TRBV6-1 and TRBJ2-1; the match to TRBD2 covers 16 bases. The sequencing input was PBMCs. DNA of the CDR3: TGTGCCAGCAGTGAGGGACTAGCGGGAGGGCCAAAGGAGCAGTTCTTC. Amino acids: CASSEGLAGGPKEQFF.